This T cell receptor (beta chain) was recovered during a study of radiation and T cells in renal cell carcinoma. The V gene lost 0 bases and the J gene lost 1 base, with 2 bases spanning the gap. The germline CDR1 and CDR2 sequences are SGHRS and YFSETQ. The length of the CDR3 is 13 residues. The data were produced by immunoSEQ multiplex PCR, yet TCRdb's version contains in-frame clones alone and is incomplete. The table has 140,000 to 150,000 clones, around 88% seen once; the top ten hold around 17%. A remark on this clone: Its specificity is not known.

Study results and limitations: In blood, top tumor clones expanded by 2 weeks, shrinking by 4.

Stated time point: blood 4 weeks post-SBRT, at nephrectomy. Treatment reported: 15 Gy SBRT to primary tumor, nephrectomy 4 weeks later. Radiation-treated patients gave blood at baseline, week 2 and week 4. The chain has TRBV5-1 and TRBJ1-5; D unresolved. The TCR was taken from a woman aged 50 to 60 with renal cell carcinoma. The material sequenced was blood, taken from a patient whose treatment included radiotherapy and nephrectomy. The CDR3 here is CASSLESNQPQHF. In nucleotides, the CDR3 is TGCGCCAGCAGCTTGGAAAGCAATCAGCCCCAGCATTTT. Full variable domain (rest looked up from reference TRBV5-1 and TRBJ1-5): KAGVTQTPRYLIKTRGQQVTLSCSPISGHRSVSWYQQTPGQGLQFLFEYFSETQRNKGNFPGRFSGRQFSNSRSEMNVSTLELGDSALYLCASSLESNQPQHFGDGTRLSIL.